These 3 T cell receptor beta chains share one sample of origin, sequenced in a study of blood T cell repertoires in COVID-19. Sequencing used immunoSEQ multiplex PCR; TCRdb keeps in-frame clones, though not all of them. This table holds some 88,000 clones, roughly 77% found once. Source material: peripheral blood. These receptors came from a human donor in a cohort sampled during active COVID-19.

The chain combines TRBV6-2 or TRBV6-3 with TRBJ1-1; D gene uncertain. Germline V gives CDR1 MNHEY, CDR2 SVGEGT. V lost 5 bases and J 0 bases, leaving 10 bases between the germline ends. The CDR3 is 14 residues long. Here the CDR3 reads CASSKWSLNTEAFF. DNA for the CDR3: TGTGCCAGCAGTAAGTGGAGCCTGAACACTGAAGCTTTCTTT.

The chain employs TRBV4-3 and TRBJ2-1, with D perhaps matching TRBD1 (6 bases). The CDR3 length is 14 residues. The V and J ends lost 4 bases and 0 bases respectively, with 7 bases between them. The germline V gene has CDR1 LGHNA and CDR2 YSLEER. For the CDR3, the DNA is TGCGCCAGCAGCCGGGACATCTCCTACAATGAGCAGTTCTTC. It translates to CASSRDISYNEQFF.

The chain recombines TRBV15 with TRBJ2-7; D gene unclear. The V and J ends lost 0 bases and 0 bases respectively, with 12 bases between them. Per the germline V gene, CDR1 is LNHNV and CDR2 is YYDKDF (reference sequence). The CDR3 is made up of 16 amino acids. In nucleotides, the CDR3 is TGTGCCACCAGCAGAGATAGCCAGTTCAGCTCCTACGAGCAGTACTTC. It encodes CATSRDSQFSSYEQYF. Full variable domain (remainder filled in from reference TRBV15 and TRBJ2-7): DAMVIQNPRYQVTQFGKPVTLSCSQTLNHNVMYWYQQKSSQAPKLLFHYYDKDFNNEADTPDNFQSRRPNTSFCFLDIRSPGLGDTAMYLCATSRDSQFSSYEQYFGPGTRLTVT.